A selection of T cell receptor beta chains follows, all from one sample in a study of blood T cell repertoires in COVID-19. Only in-frame clones appear in the TCRdb table, and some are missing; sequencing was by immunoSEQ multiplex PCR. The sample lists roughly 200,000 clones; around nine tenths were seen once. The sample was peripheral blood. The receptors stem from a man aged 60 to 75 who had recovered from COVID-19. Both conserved end residues are part of each CDR3. The D gene is left open where the match is weak. Clone size appears in some rows only: once, few, many, or a class for an expanded clone.

.	.	TRBJ1-6	TRBV7-6	TGTGCCAGCACCCTGGGGAAACAGGGAAGTTCACCCCTCCACTTT	CASTLGKQGSSPLHF
.	TRBD1	TRBJ1-2	TRBV3-1/TRBV3-2	TGTGCCAGCAGCGGCGGGACAGCATATAACTATGGCTACACCTTC	CASSGGTAYNYGYTF
.	.	TRBJ1-1	TRBV3-1/TRBV3-2	TGTGCCAGTAAGACAGGGAACACTGAAGCTTTCTTT	CASKTGNTEAFF
.	TRBD1	TRBJ1-5	TRBV28	TGTGCCAGCAGTTCGGGACAGGGGTCTCAGCCCCAGCATTTT	CASSSGQGSQPQHF
.	.	TRBJ1-5	TRBV7-9	TGTGCCAGCATGCTAACGACAGGACAGCCCCAGCATTTT	CASMLTTGQPQHF
.	.	TRBJ2-6	TRBV4-2	TGTGCCAGCAGCCAAGAACCCCCCAGAATGGGGGCCAACGTCCTGACTTTC	CASSQEPPRMGANVLTF
.	TRBD2	TRBJ2-6	TRBV6-1	TGTGCCAGCAGTGCAGGACTAGCGGGGAGCGGGGCCAACGTCCTGACTTTC	CASSAGLAGSGANVLTF
.	.	TRBJ2-3	TRBV23-1	TGCGCCCACGGTTGTTATTCAAGCACAGATACGCAGTATTTT	CAHGCYSSTDTQYF
.	.	TRBJ1-6	TRBV4-1	TGCGCCAGCAGCCAGAGACAGGTTTTGGATTCACCCCTCCACTTT	CASSQRQVLDSPLHF
.	.	TRBJ1-1	TRBV5-5	TGTGCCAGCAACTTGTTATGGACAGCTACTGAAGCTTTCTTT	CASNLLWTATEAFF
.	.	TRBJ2-3	TRBV19	TGTGCCAGTAGTATCGCAGGTTCCACTAGCACAGATACGCAGTATTTT	CASSIAGSTSTDTQYF
.	TRBD1	TRBJ1-4	TRBV19	TGTGCCAGTAGTCCCCCCGACAGGGGGGTTGAAAAACTGTTTTTT	CASSPPDRGVEKLFF
.	TRBD1	TRBJ2-7	TRBV3-1/TRBV3-2	TGTGCCAGCAGCAGGGGGGACAGGGGGCCGGGTGAGCAGTACTTC	CASSRGDRGPGEQYF
.	.	TRBJ1-3	TRBV11-2	TGTGCCAGCAGCGCCGGGGGCACCATATATTTT	CASSAGGTIYF
.	.	TRBJ2-7	TRBV11-1	TGTGCCAGCAGCTTAGAACGGGTTGGCGAGCAGTACTTC	CASSLERVGEQYF
once	TRBD1	TRBJ1-5	TRBV3-1/TRBV3-2	TGTGCCAGCAGCCAAGATGGGCAGGGGGATCAGCCCCAGCATTTT	CASSQDGQGDQPQHF
.	TRBD2	TRBJ2-2	TRBV19	TGTGCCAGTACCACCGGGACTAGAGGCACCGGGGAGCTGTTTTTT	CASTTGTRGTGELFF
.	TRBD1	TRBJ2-6	TRBV27	TGTGCCAGCAGGCAAGACAGGGTTGGGGCCAACGTCCTGACTTTC	CASRQDRVGANVLTF
.	TRBD1	TRBJ1-1	TRBV11-1	TGTGCCACCCGGGAGCCGGGACAGCCCTCTGAAGCTTTCTTT	CATREPGQPSEAFF
.	.	TRBJ2-2	TRBV6-2/TRBV6-3	TGTGCCAGCAGTTCAGGGCGGGGGCCCAGCACCGGGGAGCTGTTTTTT	CASSSGRGPSTGELFF
.	.	TRBJ1-2	TRBV7-2	TGTGCCAGCAGCCGGTCGGGTGAGGGGGTTGGCGGCTACACCTTC	CASSRSGEGVGGYTF
.	TRBD1	TRBJ1-6	TRBV5-1	TGCGCCAGCAGCTTGGTAGGGACAGGGAACTCACCCCTCCACTTT	CASSLVGTGNSPLHF
.	.	TRBJ2-3	TRBV6-2/TRBV6-3	TGTGCCAGCAGTTACGTCCTAGGAAAAGATACGCAGTATTTT	CASSYVLGKDTQYF
.	.	TRBJ2-2	TRBV9	TGTGCCAGCCGTGTGGGCAGGGACACCGGGGAGCTGTTTTTT	CASRVGRDTGELFF
.	TRBD1	TRBJ1-2	TRBV2	TGTGCCAGCAGTGGACAGGGGCGGACCCGCTATGGCTACACCTTC	CASSGQGRTRYGYTF
.	TRBD2	TRBJ2-1	TRBV7-9	TGTGCCAGCAGCCGGGTAGCGGGGGGGCTAAATGAGCAGTTCTTC	CASSRVAGGLNEQFF
.	.	TRBJ2-3	TRBV11-2	TGTGCCAGCAGCTTAGACCAGGGCGACACAGATACGCAGTATTTT	CASSLDQGDTDTQYF
.	TRBD1	TRBJ1-2	TRBV6-5	TGTGCCAGCAGACGGACAGGGGGTAGCTACACCTTC	CASRRTGGSYTF
once	TRBD2	TRBJ2-2	TRBV6-2/TRBV6-3	TGTGCCAGCAGCCCTGGGACTAGCGGGAATAGGGGCGGGGAGCTGTTTTTT	CASSPGTSGNRGGELFF